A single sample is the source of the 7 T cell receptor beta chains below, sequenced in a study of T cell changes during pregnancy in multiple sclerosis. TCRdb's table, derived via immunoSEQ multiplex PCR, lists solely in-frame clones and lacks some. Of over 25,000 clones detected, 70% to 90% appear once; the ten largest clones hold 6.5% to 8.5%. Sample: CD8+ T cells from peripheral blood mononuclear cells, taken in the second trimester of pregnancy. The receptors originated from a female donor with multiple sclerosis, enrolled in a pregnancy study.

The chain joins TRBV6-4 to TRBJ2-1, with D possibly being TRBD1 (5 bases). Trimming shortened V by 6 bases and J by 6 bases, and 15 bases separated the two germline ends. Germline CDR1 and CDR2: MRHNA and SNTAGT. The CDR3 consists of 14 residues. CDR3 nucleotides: TGTGCCAGCAGCGCCGACAGCCCCGGCAATGAGCAGTTCTTC. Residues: CASSADSPGNEQFF.

In DNA form, the CDR3 reads TGTGCCAGCAGTCCCGACAGCCACAATGAGCAGTTCTTC. Its protein is CASSPDSHNEQFF. The chain is built from TRBV6-4 and TRBJ2-1, with a tentative D call TRBD1 (5 bases). The germline CDR1 and CDR2 sequences are MRHNA and SNTAGT. Trimming cost V 5 bases and J 5 bases, with 10 bases left between them. The CDR3 covers 13 residues.

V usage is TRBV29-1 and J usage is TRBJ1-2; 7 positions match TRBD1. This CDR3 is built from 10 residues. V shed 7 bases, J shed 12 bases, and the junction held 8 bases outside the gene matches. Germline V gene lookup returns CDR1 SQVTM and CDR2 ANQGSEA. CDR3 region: CSAQGVVHTF. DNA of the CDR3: TGCAGCGCCCAGGGGGTGGTACACACCTTC.

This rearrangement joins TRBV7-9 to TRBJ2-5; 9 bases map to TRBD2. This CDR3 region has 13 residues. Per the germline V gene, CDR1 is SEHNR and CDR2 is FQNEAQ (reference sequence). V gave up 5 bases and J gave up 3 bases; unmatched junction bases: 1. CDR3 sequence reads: CASSRLAEETQYF. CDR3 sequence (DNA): TGTGCCAGCAGCCGACTAGCGGAAGAGACCCAGTACTTC. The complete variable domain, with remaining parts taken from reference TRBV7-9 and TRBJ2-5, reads DTGVSQNPRHKITKRGQNVTFRCDPISEHNRLYWYRQTLGQGPEFLTYFQNEAQLEKSRLLSDRFSAERPKGSFSTLEIQRTEQGDSAMYLCASSRLAEETQYFGPGTRLLVL.

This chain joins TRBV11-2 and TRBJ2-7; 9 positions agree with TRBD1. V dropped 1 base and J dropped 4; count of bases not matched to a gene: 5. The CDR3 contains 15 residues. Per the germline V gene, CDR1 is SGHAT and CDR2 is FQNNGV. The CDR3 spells CASSLGWDREYEQYF. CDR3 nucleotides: TGTGCCAGCAGCTTAGGGTGGGACAGGGAATACGAGCAGTACTTC.

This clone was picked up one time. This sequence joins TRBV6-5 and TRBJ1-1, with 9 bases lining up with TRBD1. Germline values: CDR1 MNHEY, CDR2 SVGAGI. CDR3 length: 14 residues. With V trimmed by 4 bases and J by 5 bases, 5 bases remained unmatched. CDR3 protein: CASSSTGGGTEAFF. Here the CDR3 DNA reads TGTGCCAGCAGTTCGACAGGGGGTGGGACTGAAGCTTTCTTT.

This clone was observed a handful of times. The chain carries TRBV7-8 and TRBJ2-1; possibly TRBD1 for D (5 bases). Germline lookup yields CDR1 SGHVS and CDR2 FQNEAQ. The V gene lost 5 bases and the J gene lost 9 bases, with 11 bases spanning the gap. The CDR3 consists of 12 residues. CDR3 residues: CASSQAGPEQFF. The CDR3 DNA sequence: TGTGCCAGCAGCCAGGCAGGGCCTGAGCAGTTCTTC.